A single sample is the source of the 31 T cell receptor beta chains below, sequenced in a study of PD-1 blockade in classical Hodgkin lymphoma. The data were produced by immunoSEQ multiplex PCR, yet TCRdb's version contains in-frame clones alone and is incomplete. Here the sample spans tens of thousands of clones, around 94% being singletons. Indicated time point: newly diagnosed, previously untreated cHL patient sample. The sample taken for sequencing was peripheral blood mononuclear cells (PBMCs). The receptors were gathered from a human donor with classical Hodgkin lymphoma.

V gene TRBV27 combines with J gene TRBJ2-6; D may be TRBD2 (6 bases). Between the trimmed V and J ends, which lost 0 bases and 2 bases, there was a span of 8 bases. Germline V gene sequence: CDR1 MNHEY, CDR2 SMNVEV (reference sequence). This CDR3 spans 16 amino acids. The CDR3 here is CASSLSWRAGANVLTF. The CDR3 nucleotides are TGTGCCAGCAGTTTATCGTGGAGGGCTGGGGCCAACGTCCTGACTTTC.

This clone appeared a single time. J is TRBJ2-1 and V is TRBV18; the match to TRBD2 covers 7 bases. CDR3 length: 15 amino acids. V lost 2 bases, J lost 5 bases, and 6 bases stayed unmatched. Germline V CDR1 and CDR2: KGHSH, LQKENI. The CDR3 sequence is CASSPWAGEDNEQFF. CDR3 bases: TGTGCCAGCTCACCATGGGCGGGGGAAGACAATGAGCAGTTCTTC.

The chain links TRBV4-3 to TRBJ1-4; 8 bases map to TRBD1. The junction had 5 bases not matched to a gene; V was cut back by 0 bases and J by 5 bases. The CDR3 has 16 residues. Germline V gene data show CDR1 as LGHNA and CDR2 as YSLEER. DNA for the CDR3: TGCGCCAGCAGCCAAGATCTGAACAGGGGGAATGAAAAACTGTTTTTT. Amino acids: CASSQDLNRGNEKLFF.

CDR3 bases: TGTGCCAGCAGTGACCCCAGGGGTGGTGGTGAGACCCAGTACTTC. Its protein is CASSDPRGGGETQYF. The J gene is TRBJ2-5, the V gene TRBV9; TRBD1 is a possible D gene (6 bases). V lost 5 bases to trimming and J lost 5 bases, with 19 bases between them. The CDR3 totals 15 residues. CDR1 SGDLS and CDR2 YYNGEE come from the germline V gene.

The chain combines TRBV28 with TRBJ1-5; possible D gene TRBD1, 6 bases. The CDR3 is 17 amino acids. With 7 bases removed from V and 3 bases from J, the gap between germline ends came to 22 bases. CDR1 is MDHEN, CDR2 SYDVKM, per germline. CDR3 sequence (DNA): TGTGCCAGCAAAAAGACGGACAGACAAAGTTTCAATCAGCCCCAGCATTTT. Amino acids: CASKKTDRQSFNQPQHF.

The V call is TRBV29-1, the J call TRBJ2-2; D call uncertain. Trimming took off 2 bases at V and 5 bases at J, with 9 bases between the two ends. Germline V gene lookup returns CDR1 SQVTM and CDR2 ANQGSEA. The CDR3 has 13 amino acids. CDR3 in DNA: TGCAGCGTTGAACGAGCCGGGACCGGGGAGCTGTTTTTT. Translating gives CSVERAGTGELFF.

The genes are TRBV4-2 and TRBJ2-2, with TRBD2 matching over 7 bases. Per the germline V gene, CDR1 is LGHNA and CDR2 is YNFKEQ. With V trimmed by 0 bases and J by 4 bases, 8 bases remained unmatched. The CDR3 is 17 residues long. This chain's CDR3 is CASSQEQPGGSTGELFF. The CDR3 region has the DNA TGTGCCAGCAGCCAAGAACAGCCCGGGGGGAGCACCGGGGAGCTGTTTTTT.

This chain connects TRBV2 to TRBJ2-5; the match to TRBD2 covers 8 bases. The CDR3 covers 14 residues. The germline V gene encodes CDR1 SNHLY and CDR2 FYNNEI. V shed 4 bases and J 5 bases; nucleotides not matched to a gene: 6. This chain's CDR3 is CASSAGGAGETQYF. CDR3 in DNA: TGTGCCAGCAGTGCGGGGGGGGCCGGGGAGACCCAGTACTTC.

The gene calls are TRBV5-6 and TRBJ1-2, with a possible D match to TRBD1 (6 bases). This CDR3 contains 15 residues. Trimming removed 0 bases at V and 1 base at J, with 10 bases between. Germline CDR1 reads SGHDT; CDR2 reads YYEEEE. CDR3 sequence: CASSLVQGINYGYTF. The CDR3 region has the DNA TGTGCCAGCAGCTTGGTTCAGGGGATTAACTATGGCTACACCTTC.

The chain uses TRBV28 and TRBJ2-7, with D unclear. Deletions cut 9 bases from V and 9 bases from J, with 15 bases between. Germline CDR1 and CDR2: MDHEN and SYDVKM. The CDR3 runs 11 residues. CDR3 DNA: TGTGCCAGTGGCCCCTCAGGCGGGCAGTACTTC. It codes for CASGPSGGQYF.

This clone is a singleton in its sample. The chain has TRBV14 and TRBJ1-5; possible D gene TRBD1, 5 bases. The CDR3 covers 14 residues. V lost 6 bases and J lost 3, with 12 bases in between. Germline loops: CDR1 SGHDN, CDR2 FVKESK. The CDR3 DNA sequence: TGTGCCAGCAGTTATTCAGGGAACAATCAGCCCCAGCATTTT. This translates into CASSYSGNNQPQHF.

CDR3 amino acids: CASTRAASRYEQYF. The CDR3 nucleotides are TGTGCCAGCACTCGGGCAGCATCACGCTACGAGCAGTACTTC. The rearrangement uses TRBV11-2 and TRBJ2-7, with unresolved D. With 7 bases removed from V and 3 bases from J, the gap between germline ends came to 16 bases. Germline V gene lookup returns CDR1 SGHAT and CDR2 FQNNGV. The CDR3 consists of 14 residues.

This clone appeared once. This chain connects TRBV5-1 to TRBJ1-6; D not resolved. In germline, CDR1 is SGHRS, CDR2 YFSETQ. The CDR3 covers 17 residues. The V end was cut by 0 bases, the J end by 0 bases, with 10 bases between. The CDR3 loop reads CASSLDGRSSYNSPLHF. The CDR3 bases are TGCGCCAGCAGCTTGGATGGGAGGAGCTCCTATAATTCACCCCTCCACTTT.

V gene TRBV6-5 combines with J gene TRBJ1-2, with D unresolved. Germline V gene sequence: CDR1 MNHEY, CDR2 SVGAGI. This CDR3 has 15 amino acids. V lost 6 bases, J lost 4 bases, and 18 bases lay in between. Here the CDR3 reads CASSPVLGNGYGYTF. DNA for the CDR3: TGTGCCAGCAGCCCCGTTTTAGGGAATGGCTATGGCTACACCTTC.

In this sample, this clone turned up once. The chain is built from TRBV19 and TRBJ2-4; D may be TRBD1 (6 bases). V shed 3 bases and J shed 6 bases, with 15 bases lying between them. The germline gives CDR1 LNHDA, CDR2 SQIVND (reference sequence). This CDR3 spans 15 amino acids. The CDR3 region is CASSIGGGQRNIQYF. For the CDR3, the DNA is TGTGCCAGTAGTATTGGAGGCGGACAGAGAAACATTCAGTACTTC.

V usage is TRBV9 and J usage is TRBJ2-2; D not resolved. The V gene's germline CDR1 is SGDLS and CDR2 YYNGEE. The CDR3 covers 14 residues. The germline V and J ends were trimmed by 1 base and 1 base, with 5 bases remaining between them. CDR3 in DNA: TGTGCCAGCAGCGTATCAGGGAACACCGGGGAGCTGTTTTTT. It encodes CASSVSGNTGELFF. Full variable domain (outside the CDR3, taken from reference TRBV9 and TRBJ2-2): DSGVTQTPKHLITATGQRVTLRCSPRSGDLSVYWYQQSLDQGLQFLIQYYNGEERAKGNILERFSAQQFPDLHSELNLSSLELGDSALYFCASSVSGNTGELFFGEGSRLTVL.

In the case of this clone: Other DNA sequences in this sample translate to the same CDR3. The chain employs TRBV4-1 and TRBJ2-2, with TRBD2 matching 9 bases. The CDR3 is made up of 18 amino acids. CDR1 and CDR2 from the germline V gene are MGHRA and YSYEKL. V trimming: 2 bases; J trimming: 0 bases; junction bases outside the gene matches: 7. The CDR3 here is CASSQILAGGPNTGELFF. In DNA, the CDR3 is TGCGCCAGCAGCCAAATACTCGCGGGGGGGCCGAACACCGGGGAGCTGTTTTTT.

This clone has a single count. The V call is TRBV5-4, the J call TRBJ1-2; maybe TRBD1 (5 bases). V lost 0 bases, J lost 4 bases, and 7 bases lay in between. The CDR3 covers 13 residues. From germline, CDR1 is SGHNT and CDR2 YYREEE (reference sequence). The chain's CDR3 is CASSLGQFYGYTF. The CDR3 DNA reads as TGTGCCAGCAGCTTGGGACAGTTCTATGGCTACACCTTC.

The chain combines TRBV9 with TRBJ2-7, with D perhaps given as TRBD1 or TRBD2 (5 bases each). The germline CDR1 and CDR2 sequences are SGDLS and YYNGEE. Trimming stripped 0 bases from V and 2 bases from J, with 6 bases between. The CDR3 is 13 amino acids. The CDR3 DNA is TGTGCCAGCAGCGTAGGGGGGACCTACGAGCAGTACTTC. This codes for CASSVGGTYEQYF.

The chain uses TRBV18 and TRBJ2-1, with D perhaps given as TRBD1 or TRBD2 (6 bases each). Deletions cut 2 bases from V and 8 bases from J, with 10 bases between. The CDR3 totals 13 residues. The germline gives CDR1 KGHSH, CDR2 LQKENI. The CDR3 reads CASSPGGPDEQFF. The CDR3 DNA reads TGTGCCAGCTCACCAGGGGGGCCTGATGAGCAGTTCTTC.

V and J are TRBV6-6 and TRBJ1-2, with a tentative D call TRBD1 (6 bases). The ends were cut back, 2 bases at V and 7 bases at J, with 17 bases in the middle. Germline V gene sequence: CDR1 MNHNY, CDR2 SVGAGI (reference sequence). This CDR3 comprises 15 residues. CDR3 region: CASSYGDTAGAGYTF. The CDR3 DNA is TGTGCCAGCAGTTACGGGGACACCGCCGGTGCTGGCTACACCTTC.

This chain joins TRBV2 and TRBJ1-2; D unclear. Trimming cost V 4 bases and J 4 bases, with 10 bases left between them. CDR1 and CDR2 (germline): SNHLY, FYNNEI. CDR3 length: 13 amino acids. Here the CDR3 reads CASSGWQAYGYTF. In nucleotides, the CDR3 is TGTGCCAGCAGTGGTTGGCAGGCCTATGGCTACACCTTC.

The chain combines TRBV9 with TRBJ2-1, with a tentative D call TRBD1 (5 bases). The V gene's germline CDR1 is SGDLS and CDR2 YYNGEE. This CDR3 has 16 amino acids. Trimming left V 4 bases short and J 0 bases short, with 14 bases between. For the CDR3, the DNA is TGTGCCAGCAGCCCCAAGGGGTTTAGCTCCTACAATGAGCAGTTCTTC. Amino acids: CASSPKGFSSYNEQFF.

CDR3 DNA: TGTGCCAGCTCCTCGGGGAACACCGGGGAGCTGTTTTTT. Its translation: CASSSGNTGELFF. The genes are TRBV6-6 and TRBJ2-2; D gene ambiguous. Trimming cost V 8 bases and J 1 base, with 8 bases left between them. CDR3 length: 13 amino acids. CDR1 is MNHNY, CDR2 SVGAGI, per germline (reference sequence).

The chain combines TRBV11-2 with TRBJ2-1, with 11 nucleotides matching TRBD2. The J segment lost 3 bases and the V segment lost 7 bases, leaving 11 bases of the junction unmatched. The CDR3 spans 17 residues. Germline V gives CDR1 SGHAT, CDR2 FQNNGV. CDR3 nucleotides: TGTGCCAGCACCCCCCTAGGGACTAGCGGATTCTACAATGAGCAGTTCTTC. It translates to CASTPLGTSGFYNEQFF.

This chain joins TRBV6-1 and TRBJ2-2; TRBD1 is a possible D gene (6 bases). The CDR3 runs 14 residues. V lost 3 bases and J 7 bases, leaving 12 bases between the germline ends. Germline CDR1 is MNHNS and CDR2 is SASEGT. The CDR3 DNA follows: TGTGCCAGCAGTGACAGGGGAATTAACGGGGAGCTGTTTTTT. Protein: CASSDRGINGELFF.

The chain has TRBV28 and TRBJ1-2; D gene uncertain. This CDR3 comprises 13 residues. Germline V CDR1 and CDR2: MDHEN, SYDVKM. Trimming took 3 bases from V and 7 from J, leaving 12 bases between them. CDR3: CASSFWENFGYTF. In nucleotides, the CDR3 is TGTGCCAGCAGTTTTTGGGAGAATTTTGGCTACACCTTC.

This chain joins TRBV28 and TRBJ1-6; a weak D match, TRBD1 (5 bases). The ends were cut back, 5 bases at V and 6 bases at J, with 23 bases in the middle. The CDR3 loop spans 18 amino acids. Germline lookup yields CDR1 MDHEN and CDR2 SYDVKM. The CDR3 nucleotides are TGTGCCAGCAGTAACTCCGAAAGTGACAGTTGGGGTAATTCACCCCTCCACTTT. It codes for CASSNSESDSWGNSPLHF. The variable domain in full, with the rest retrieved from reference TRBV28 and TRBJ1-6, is DVKVTQSSRYLVKRTGEKVFLECVQDMDHENMFWYRQDPGLGLRLIYFSYDVKMKEKGDIPEGYSVSREKKERFSLILESASTNQTSMYLCASSNSESDSWGNSPLHFGNGTRLTVT.

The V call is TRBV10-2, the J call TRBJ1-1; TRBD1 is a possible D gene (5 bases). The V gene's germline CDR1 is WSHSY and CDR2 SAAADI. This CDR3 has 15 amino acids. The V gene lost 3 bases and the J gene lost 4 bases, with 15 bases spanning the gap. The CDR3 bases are TGCGCCAGCAGTGAAAAAGAAGGGACGGGCACTGAAGCTTTCTTT. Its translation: CASSEKEGTGTEAFF.

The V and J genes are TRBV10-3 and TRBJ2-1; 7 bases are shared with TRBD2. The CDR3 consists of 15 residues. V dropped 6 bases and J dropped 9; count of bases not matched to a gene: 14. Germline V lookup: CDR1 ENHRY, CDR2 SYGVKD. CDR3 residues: CAISLAERGRVEQFF. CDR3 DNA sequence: TGTGCCATCAGCCTGGCTGAGCGGGGTCGGGTTGAGCAGTTCTTC.

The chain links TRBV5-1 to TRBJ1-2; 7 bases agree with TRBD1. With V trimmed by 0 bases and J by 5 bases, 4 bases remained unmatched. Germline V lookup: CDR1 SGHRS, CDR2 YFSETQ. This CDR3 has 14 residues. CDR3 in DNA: TGCGCCAGCAGCTTGGGGGGACAGCCATATGGCTACACCTTC. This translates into CASSLGGQPYGYTF.